This TCR beta chain was retrieved from a study of shared clonotypes between healthy human individuals. The method was immunoSEQ multiplex PCR; TCRdb's version includes in-frame clones alone and lacks a portion of them. This sample has some 2,400,000 clones; 95% occur once, and the top ten carry more than 0.1%. Deletions cut 2 bases from V and 6 bases from J, with 13 bases between. Germline V gene sequence: CDR1 SGHTA, CDR2 FQGNSA. The length of the CDR3 is 15 residues. The sequencing input was naive CD4+ T cells sorted from blood. Subset reported: CD45RA+ positively selected. The receptor comes from a man younger than 35 in good health. The chain uses TRBV7-2 and TRBJ2-2; D possibly corresponds to TRBD2 (5 bases). CDR3 amino acids: CASSLPGGWSGELFF. Here the CDR3 DNA reads TGTGCCAGCAGCTTACCTGGAGGATGGTCCGGGGAGCTGTTTTTT.